The 18 T cell receptor beta chains given below trace back to one sample, sequenced in a study of beta chain features in type 1 diabetes. Notes on the study in general: When Type 1 diabetes patients were examined, their TCRB CDR3s proved moderately but significantly shorter in all four CD4+ subsets.

Antigen specificity for these receptors is unknown. The sequenced template was cDNA made from the entire isolated RNA. The method was immunoSEQ multiplex PCR; TCRdb's version includes in-frame clones alone and lacks a portion of them. The data contain roughly 280,000 clones, less than 30% of them singletons. The specimen was naive CD4+ T cells from blood. The origin of the receptors is a woman aged 30 to 39 with type 1 diabetes.

This chain uses TRBV25-1 with TRBJ2-4; maybe TRBD1 (6 bases). CDR3 length: 13 residues. The V end was cut by 3 bases, the J end by 3 bases, with 6 bases between. Germline CDR1 is MGHDK and CDR2 is SYGVNS. The CDR3 loop is CASSETGKNIQYF. CDR3 nucleotides: TGTGCCAGCAGTGAGACAGGCAAAAACATTCAGTACTTC.

This clone showed up just a few times. The V and J genes are TRBV7-2 and TRBJ2-7; TRBD2 agrees at 7 bases. Losses at the gene ends were 5 bases for V and 2 bases for J; bases not matched to a gene: 12. This CDR3 has 16 residues. The germline V gene has CDR1 SGHTA and CDR2 FQGNSA. In nucleotides, the CDR3 is TGTGCCAGCAGCCCCGAAGCAGCGGGAACTCCCTACGAGCAGTACTTC. Protein sequence: CASSPEAAGTPYEQYF.

About this clone itself: Its ends do not fully match the called genes, so a read error is possible. This chain links TRBV7-7 with TRBJ2-2; TRBD1 might be the D (5 bases). The CDR3 runs 12 residues. Germline CDR1 and CDR2: SSHAT and FNYEAQ (reference sequence). CDR3 in amino acids: CASSSGFGELFF. In DNA, the CDR3 is TGTGCTAGCAGCTCAGGGTTCGGGGAGCTGTTTTTT.

This chain joins TRBV18 and TRBJ1-5; a possible D gene is TRBD1 (5 bases). Per the germline V gene, CDR1 is KGHSH and CDR2 is LQKENI. The CDR3 is made up of 17 amino acids. V lost 3 bases and J lost 5, with 20 bases in between. The CDR3 DNA reads TGTGCCAGCTCACCTGTAGCGGGCAGGGCATTCGATCAGCCCCAGCATTTT. It encodes CASSPVAGRAFDQPQHF.

The chain employs TRBV5-1 and TRBJ2-1; no definite D call. Trimming left V 5 bases short and J 0 bases short, with 6 bases between. CDR3 length equals 13 residues. Germline lookup yields CDR1 SGHRS and CDR2 YFSETQ. The CDR3: CASRISSYNEQFF. The CDR3 bases are TGCGCCAGCAGGATTAGCTCCTACAATGAGCAGTTCTTC. Supplemented by reference TRBV5-1 and TRBJ2-1, the full variable domain reads KAGVTQTPRYLIKTRGQQVTLSCSPISGHRSVSWYQQTPGQGLQFLFEYFSETQRNKGNFPGRFSGRQFSNSRSEMNVSTLELGDSALYLCASRISSYNEQFFGPGTRLTVL.

This clone was observed a few times. The rearrangement uses TRBV30 and TRBJ2-7, with 10 bases that match TRBD2. V lost 4 bases to trimming and J lost 12 bases; unmatched junction nucleotides: 9. This CDR3 region has 12 residues. CDR1 GTSNPN and CDR2 SVGIG come from the germline V gene (reference sequence). CDR3 residues: CAWTSGSQRRYF. CDR3 nucleotides: TGTGCCTGGACTAGCGGGAGTCAAAGAAGGTACTTC. Complete variable domain (other parts from reference TRBV30 and TRBJ2-7): SQTIHQWPATLVQPVGSPLSLECTVEGTSNPNLYWYRQAAGRGLQLLFYSVGIGQISSEVPQNLSASRPQDRQFILSSKKLLLSDSGFYLCAWTSGSQRRYFGPGTRLTVT.

The count of this clone is one. V usage is TRBV19 and J usage is TRBJ1-5; 10 bases agree with TRBD1. This CDR3 region has 14 residues. J was trimmed by 4 bases and V by 9 bases; bases with no gene match: 6. Per the germline V gene, CDR1 is LNHDA and CDR2 is SQIVND (reference sequence). CDR3 sequence (DNA): TGTGCCAGCCGAGGACAGGGGGTGAATCAGCCCCAGCATTTT. The encoded protein is CASRGQGVNQPQHF. Using reference TRBV19 and TRBJ1-5 for the parts outside the CDR3, the full variable domain is DGGITQSPKYLFRKEGQNVTLSCEQNLNHDAMYWYRQDPGQGLRLIYYSQIVNDFQKGDIAEGYSVSREKKESFPLTVTSAQKNPTAFYLCASRGQGVNQPQHFGDGTRLSIL.

V usage is TRBV5-4 and J usage is TRBJ2-7, with TRBD2 identical over 9 bases. The CDR3 runs 14 residues. V was pared by 5 bases and J by 4 bases, with 7 bases of the junction left unmatched. Germline CDR1 and CDR2: SGHNT and YYREEE (reference sequence). The CDR3 here is CASSLAGGWYEQYF. In DNA, the CDR3 is TGTGCCAGCAGTCTCGCGGGAGGGTGGTACGAGCAGTACTTC.

The genes are TRBV7-6 and TRBJ1-2; D is unresolved. V was trimmed by 4 bases and J by 0 bases, leaving 12 bases between them. Germline V gives CDR1 SGHVS, CDR2 FNYEAQ. The CDR3 spans 15 residues. CDR3 coding DNA: TGTGCCAGCAGCTCAGCACAAACAGCTAACTATGGCTACACCTTC. Its protein product is CASSSAQTANYGYTF. Full variable domain (remainder filled in from reference TRBV7-6 and TRBJ1-2): GAGVSQSPRYKVTKRGQDVALRCDPISGHVSLYWYRQALGQGPEFLTYFNYEAQQDKSGLPNDRFSAERPEGSISTLTIQRTEQRDSAMYRCASSSAQTANYGYTFGSGTRLTVV.

V and J are TRBV18 and TRBJ2-3; 13 bases are a match to TRBD2. CDR1 KGHSH and CDR2 LQKENI come from the germline V gene. The CDR3 contains 15 residues. J was trimmed by 3 bases and V by 3 bases; bases with no gene match: 0. The DNA of the CDR3 is TGTGCCAGCTCACCGGGACTAGCGGGAACAGATACGCAGTATTTT. Translation gives CASSPGLAGTDTQYF.

This clone turned up a few times. The chain uses TRBV6-5 and TRBJ2-1; TRBD2 agrees at 8 bases. This CDR3 comprises 14 residues. V gave up 2 bases and J gave up 8 bases; unmatched junction bases: 5. Germline CDR1 MNHEY, CDR2 SVGAGI. CDR3 in DNA: TGTGCCAGCAGTTACAGGTCGGGAGGGCATGAGCAGTTCTTC. Translating it yields CASSYRSGGHEQFF.

The genes are TRBV4-1 and TRBJ2-2, with no clear D. Germline lookup yields CDR1 MGHRA and CDR2 YSYEKL. The V gene lost 3 bases and the J gene lost 3 bases, with 8 bases spanning the gap. The CDR3 has 14 amino acids. The CDR3 reads CASSQSRDTGELFF. The CDR3 DNA is TGCGCCAGCAGCCAGTCCCGGGACACCGGGGAGCTGTTTTTT.

This clone was counted between two and nine times. The chain uses TRBV29-1 and TRBJ1-2; the D gene is possibly TRBD1 (6 bases). With 6 bases removed from V and 2 bases from J, the gap between germline ends came to 10 bases. CDR3 size: 12 residues. Germline V gene data show CDR1 as SQVTM and CDR2 as ANQGSEA. The CDR3 sequence: CSVAGTNYGYTF. The CDR3 nucleotides are TGCAGCGTCGCCGGGACAAACTATGGCTACACCTTC. The variable domain in full, completed from reference TRBV29-1 and TRBJ1-2, reads SAVISQKPSRDICQRGTSLTIQCQVDSQVTMMFWYRQQPGQSLTLIATANQGSEATYESGFVIDKFPISRPNLTFSTLTVSNMSPEDSSIYLCSVAGTNYGYTFGSGTRLTVV.

The sample holds a few counts of this clone. The chain combines TRBV4-1 with TRBJ1-5; D is ambiguous. The CDR3 sequence is 13 residues long. The V gene's germline CDR1 is MGHRA and CDR2 YSYEKL. V lost 4 bases and J 10 bases, leaving 14 bases between the germline ends. CDR3 nucleotide sequence: TGCGCCAGCAGCCCTCAGTCGGGTTTACCCCAGCATTTT. Encoded protein: CASSPQSGLPQHF.

CDR3 protein: CASSQEWTSGYEQYF. CDR3 DNA: TGTGCCAGCAGCCAAGAATGGACTAGCGGCTACGAGCAGTACTTC. The V and J genes are TRBV4-2 and TRBJ2-7, with 10 positions matching TRBD2. Germline V gene lookup returns CDR1 LGHNA and CDR2 YNFKEQ. The CDR3 spans 15 residues. The J segment lost 3 bases and the V segment lost 0 bases, leaving 2 bases of the junction unmatched.

The chain links TRBV20-1 to TRBJ2-5, with D uncertain. V was clipped by 2 bases and J by 5 bases, with 3 bases between them. The CDR3 spans 10 residues. Germline CDR1 is DFQATT and CDR2 is SNEGSKA (reference sequence). CDR3 region: CSARSETQYF. Written as DNA, the CDR3 is TGCAGTGCTAGATCGGAGACCCAGTACTTC.

V gene TRBV6-5 combines with J gene TRBJ2-7; D is ambiguous. The CDR3 extends over 15 amino acids. V dropped 0 bases and J dropped 3 bases, with 12 bases sitting between them. In germline, CDR1 is MNHEY, CDR2 SVGAGI. The CDR3 DNA reads TGTGCCAGCAGTTACTCGATTTTGGAGAGCTACGAGCAGTACTTC. Translation: CASSYSILESYEQYF.

V and J are TRBV5-1 and TRBJ1-1; weak D call: TRBD1 (6 bases). The CDR3 is 15 residues long. V shed 2 bases and J shed 8 bases, with 19 bases lying between them. The germline CDR1 and CDR2 sequences are SGHRS and YFSETQ. This CDR3 reads CASSLADREAGEAFF. CDR3 coding DNA: TGCGCCAGCAGCTTAGCGGACAGAGAAGCCGGAGAAGCTTTCTTT.